Below are 32 T cell receptor beta chains sequenced from a single sample in a study of T cells after yellow fever vaccination. Via MiXCR, TCRdb re-called the 5' RACE reads, giving one row per CDR3 protein. The sample records approximately 330,000 distinct CDR3 sequences, about an eighth being singletons. This material consisted of CD4+ T cells sorted from PBMCs, taken 15 days after the yellow fever booster vaccination. Every receptor here comes from a man between 18 and 29 years old who received the YFV17D yellow fever vaccine.

This clonotype was counted a few times. This chain links TRBV5-1 with TRBJ2-1; 13 bases line up with TRBD2. This CDR3 has 17 amino acids. The V and J ends lost 0 bases and 3 bases, in that order; junction bases with no gene match: 3. CDR1 is SGHRS and CDR2 is YFSETQ in the germline V gene. CDR3 protein: CASSLGRTSGGYNEQFF. In nucleotides, the CDR3 is TGCGCCAGCAGCTTGGGTAGGACTAGCGGGGGCTACAATGAGCAGTTCTTC. Filled out from reference TRBV5-1 and TRBJ2-1, the complete variable domain reads KAGVTQTPRYLIKTRGQQVTLSCSPISGHRSVSWYQQTPGQGLQFLFEYFSETQRNKGNFPGRFSGRQFSNSRSEMNVSTLELGDSALYLCASSLGRTSGGYNEQFFGPGTRLTVL.

This clonotype was counted many times. This rearrangement joins TRBV6-2 or TRBV6-3 to TRBJ2-1; D not certain. V lost 0 bases to trimming and J lost 0 bases, with 12 bases between them. The CDR3 length is 17 residues. CDR1 and CDR2 (germline): MNHEY, SVGEGT. CDR3 coding DNA: TGTGCCAGCAGTTACTCGGCGTCTTCTAGCTCCTACAATGAGCAGTTCTTC. It translates to CASSYSASSSSYNEQFF.

This chain's CDR3 is CASGRLPEAFF. As DNA, the CDR3 is TGTGCCAGCGGTAGACTGCCCGAAGCTTTCTTT. V usage is TRBV5-6 and J usage is TRBJ1-1; D not certain. Germline CDR1 reads SGHDT; CDR2 reads YYEEEE. CDR3 length: 11 amino acids. Trimming removed 7 bases at V and 8 bases at J, with 12 bases between. The entire variable domain, with the rest obtained from reference TRBV5-6 and TRBJ1-1, is as follows: DAGVTQSPTHLIKTRGQQVTLRCSPKSGHDTVSWYQQALGQGPQFIFQYYEEEERQRGNFPDRFSGHQFPNYSSELNVNALLLGDSALYLCASGRLPEAFFGQGTRLTVV.

V usage is TRBV20-1 and J usage is TRBJ1-2; possible D gene TRBD1, 6 bases. Trimming stripped 1 base from V and 3 bases from J, with 18 bases between. The CDR3 totals 16 residues. CDR1 and CDR2 from the germline V gene are DFQATT and SNEGSKA (reference sequence). The CDR3: CSARVWGQKVYYGYTF. DNA of the CDR3: TGCAGTGCTAGAGTTTGGGGGCAGAAAGTTTACTATGGCTACACCTTC.

The chain recombines TRBV6-5 with TRBJ2-6; D is unclear. Deletions cut 9 bases from V and 0 bases from J, with 6 bases between. This CDR3 has 13 amino acids. Germline lookup yields CDR1 MNHEY and CDR2 SVGAGI. DNA for the CDR3: TGTGCCAGTTACCGCTCTGGGGCCAACGTCCTGACTTTC. As protein: CASYRSGANVLTF.

Only a few counts were recorded for this clonotype. The V and J genes are TRBV11-2 and TRBJ1-5, with TRBD1 matching 7 bases. V lost 4 bases, J lost 6 bases, and 9 bases stayed unmatched. Germline V gene data show CDR1 as SGHAT and CDR2 as FQNNGV. The CDR3 totals 15 residues. The DNA of the CDR3 is TGTGCCAGCAGCTCCCACCAGGGGGGGATTCAGCCCCAGCATTTT. Translated, it gives CASSSHQGGIQPQHF.

V and J are TRBV7-7 and TRBJ1-3; D is undetermined. V was trimmed by 5 bases and J by 2 bases, leaving 13 bases between them. Germline CDR1 and CDR2: SSHAT and FNYEAQ (reference sequence). This CDR3 has 15 residues. The CDR3 sequence: CASSRIIGPGNTIYF. The DNA for the CDR3 is TGTGCCAGCAGCCGGATCATAGGGCCTGGAAACACCATATATTTT.

This clonotype was counted between two and nine times. This chain links TRBV21-1 with TRBJ2-1; the table's D call, TRBD1, has no DNA check behind it. TRBV21-1 corresponds to a pseudogene. The CDR3 contains 17 residues. The CDR3 protein is CASSKGSGQSMSGEQFF. CDR3 coding DNA: TGTGCCAGCAGCAAAGGCTCGGGACAGTCCATGAGTGGTGAGCAGTTCTTC.

The genes are TRBV5-1 and TRBJ1-1, with D possibly being TRBD1 (6 bases). There are 15 residues in the CDR3. Per the germline V gene, CDR1 is SGHRS and CDR2 is YFSETQ. The germline V and J ends were trimmed by 0 bases and 4 bases, with 13 bases remaining between them. The CDR3 nucleotides read TGCGCCAGCAGCTTGGAAGGGGGGGTGAGCACTGAAGCTTTCTTT. Its protein product is CASSLEGGVSTEAFF. Combining the CDR3 with reference TRBV5-1 and TRBJ1-1 gives the whole variable domain KAGVTQTPRYLIKTRGQQVTLSCSPISGHRSVSWYQQTPGQGLQFLFEYFSETQRNKGNFPGRFSGRQFSNSRSEMNVSTLELGDSALYLCASSLEGGVSTEAFFGQGTRLTVV.

The chain links TRBV12-5 to TRBJ1-2, with a tentative D call TRBD1 (5 bases). This CDR3 is 12 amino acids long. V lost 7 bases, J lost 4 bases, and 10 bases lay in between. Germline V gene data show CDR1 as LGHNT and CDR2 as FRNRAP. CDR3 protein: CASALDSYGYTF. The CDR3 DNA sequence: TGTGCTAGTGCACTCGACAGCTATGGCTACACCTTC.

This chain links TRBV7-2 with TRBJ2-1, with TRBD2 matching over 8 bases. The CDR3 has 11 amino acids. Germline CDR1 reads SGHTA; CDR2 reads FQGNSA. V gave up 6 bases and J gave up 8 bases; unmatched junction bases: 0. The CDR3 DNA is TGTGCCAGCAGGACTAGCGATGAGCAGTTCTTC. This sequence encodes CASRTSDEQFF.

This chain uses TRBV9 with TRBJ1-6; D not certain. Looked up from germline, CDR1 is SGDLS and CDR2 is YYNGEE. The CDR3 runs to 13 residues. V dropped 0 bases and J dropped 10 bases, with 8 bases sitting between them. For the CDR3, the DNA is TGTGCCAGCAGCGTAGTGCTTGAGTCACCCCTCCACTTT. Translating it yields CASSVVLESPLHF. Looking up the rest from reference TRBV9 and TRBJ1-6 gives the full variable domain: DSGVTQTPKHLITATGQRVTLRCSPRSGDLSVYWYQQSLDQGLQFLIQYYNGEERAKGNILERFSAQQFPDLHSELNLSSLELGDSALYFCASSVVLESPLHFGNGTRLTVT.

This clonotype was seen a handful of times. The rearrangement uses TRBV28 and TRBJ2-7; 9 bases fit TRBD1. There are 16 residues in the CDR3. V trimming: 4 bases; J trimming: 1 base; junction bases outside the gene matches: 8. Per the germline V gene, CDR1 is MDHEN and CDR2 is SYDVKM. The CDR3 DNA follows: TGTGCCAGCAGTTCCACACCGGGACAGGGATCCTACGAGCAGTACGTC. This translates into CASSSTPGQGSYEQYV.

The sample holds a few counts of this clonotype. The gene calls are TRBV12-3 or TRBV12-4 and TRBJ2-7, with D perhaps given as TRBD1 or TRBD2 (5 bases each). The CDR3 is made up of 14 amino acids. Trimming shortened V by 6 bases and J by 2 bases, and 14 bases separated the two germline ends. The CDR3 nucleotides read TGTGCCAGCAGCTCCTCCCAGGGAGCCTACGAGCAGTACTTC. Translating gives CASSSSQGAYEQYF.

This clonotype showed up many times. This chain links TRBV7-2 with TRBJ2-2; tentatively, D is TRBD2 (5 bases). In germline, CDR1 is SGHTA, CDR2 FQGNSA. The CDR3 runs to 14 residues. V shed 3 bases and J shed 6 bases, with 11 bases lying between them. CDR3: CASSFSPGAGELFF. CDR3 in DNA: TGTGCCAGCAGCTTCTCCCCCGGGGCCGGGGAGCTGTTTTTT.

This clonotype has at least ten counts. The V call is TRBV12-3 or TRBV12-4, the J call TRBJ1-2, with 8 bases fitting TRBD1. J was trimmed by 4 bases and V by 3 bases; bases with no gene match: 7. The CDR3 length is 15 residues. The CDR3 nucleotides are TGTGCCAGCAGTTTTTTGGACAGGGTCGTCTATGGCTACACCTTC. Encoded protein: CASSFLDRVVYGYTF.

The sample holds a few counts of this clonotype. The gene calls are TRBV20-1 and TRBJ1-5; tentatively, D is TRBD1 (6 bases). V was clipped by 4 bases and J by 3 bases, with 13 bases between them. The length of the CDR3 is 14 residues. The germline CDR1 and CDR2 sequences are DFQATT and SNEGSKA (reference sequence). The CDR3 bases are TGCAGTGCTACATCATGGGGGCCCAATCAGCCCCAGCATTTT. Translating it yields CSATSWGPNQPQHF.

This clonotype was seen many times. The J gene is TRBJ1-5, the V gene TRBV20-1; a possible D gene is TRBD1 (5 bases). The germline V gene has CDR1 DFQATT and CDR2 SNEGSKA (reference sequence). Trimming cost V 4 bases and J 4 bases, with 11 bases left between them. The CDR3 sequence is 13 residues long. The CDR3 loop reads CSAIRAWNQPQHF. In DNA form, the CDR3 reads TGCAGTGCTATCAGGGCGTGGAATCAGCCCCAGCATTTT.

The table lists this clonotype with a few counts. The J gene is TRBJ2-7, the V gene TRBV7-9; D is undetermined. The CDR3 runs to 12 residues. The ends were cut back, 5 bases at V and 6 bases at J, with 11 bases in the middle. Germline V gene lookup returns CDR1 SEHNR and CDR2 FQNEAQ (reference sequence). Here the CDR3 DNA reads TGTGCCAGCAGCGCCAGCGTCGGCGAGCAGTACGTC. Translated: CASSASVGEQYV.

This sequence joins TRBV28 and TRBJ1-2, with a tentative D call TRBD1 (5 bases). CDR1 and CDR2 from the germline V gene are MDHEN and SYDVKM. This CDR3 region has 14 residues. The ends were cut back, 7 bases at V and 4 bases at J, with 16 bases in the middle. CDR3: CASTSGGVSYGYTF. Here the CDR3 DNA reads TGTGCCAGCACCTCGGGAGGGGTGAGCTATGGCTACACCTTC.

The chain links TRBV4-3 to TRBJ2-7; 7 nucleotides line up with TRBD1. CDR1 is LGHNA, CDR2 YSLEER, per germline. With V trimmed by 1 base and J by 2 bases, 11 bases remained unmatched. CDR3 length: 17 residues. DNA of the CDR3: TGCGCCAGCAGCCAAGCCTACTCCGGGACAGACGCCTACGAGCAGTACTTC. This codes for CASSQAYSGTDAYEQYF.

V and J are TRBV7-3 and TRBJ1-3; a weak D match, TRBD1 (5 bases). Trimming stripped 5 bases from V and 4 bases from J, with 15 bases between. The length of the CDR3 is 15 residues. Germline CDR1 is SGHTA and CDR2 is FQGTGA. The CDR3 reads CASSRYRGSGNTIYF. The CDR3 coding sequence is TGTGCCAGCAGCCGTTATAGGGGTAGCGGAAACACCATATATTTT.

This clonotype came up a few times. This chain uses TRBV6-1 with TRBJ1-2; unclear D gene. V shed 0 bases and J shed 4 bases, with 6 bases lying between them. Germline CDR1 MNHNS, CDR2 SASEGT. The CDR3 runs to 13 residues. The CDR3: CASSEAGIYGYTF. CDR3 DNA sequence: TGTGCCAGCAGTGAAGCAGGGATCTATGGCTACACCTTC.

The genes are TRBV6-2 or TRBV6-3 and TRBJ1-2; D is perhaps TRBD1 (6 bases). V gave up 10 bases and J gave up 3 bases, with 15 bases separating them. The V gene's germline CDR1 is MNHEY and CDR2 SVGEGT. The CDR3 loop spans 13 amino acids. CDR3 amino acids: CATSRRGYYGYTF. In nucleotides, the CDR3 is TGTGCCACCTCTCGGAGGGGGTACTATGGCTACACCTTC.

Many counts were recorded for this clonotype. V and J are TRBV7-2 and TRBJ2-2; D possibly matches TRBD1 or TRBD2 (6 bases each). Per germline, CDR1 SGHTA and CDR2 FQGNSA. The CDR3 is 15 residues long. Trimming removed 5 bases at V and 4 bases at J, with 14 bases between. The CDR3 reads CASSDGGRGTGELFF. The CDR3, as DNA: TGTGCCAGCAGCGATGGGGGGCGTGGCACCGGGGAGCTGTTTTTT.

The V gene is TRBV3-1, the J gene TRBJ2-5, with 7 nucleotides matching TRBD2. The length of the CDR3 is 18 residues. J was trimmed by 4 bases and V by 1 base; bases with no gene match: 15. Germline-derived CDR1 and CDR2 are LGHDT and YNNKEL (reference sequence). The CDR3 bases are TGTGCCAGCAGCCAAGTAGGCGTTGGGGCGGGGGACGGAGAGACCCAGTACTTC. Translation: CASSQVGVGAGDGETQYF.

In its sample, this clonotype was seen a few times. V usage is TRBV12-3 or TRBV12-4 and J usage is TRBJ1-2; possible D gene TRBD1, 5 bases. The CDR3 covers 14 residues. The ends were cut back, 7 bases at V and 0 bases at J, with 12 bases in the middle. The DNA for the CDR3 is TGTGCCAGCACTCGGGGCCAAGCTAACTATGGCTACACCTTC. Its protein is CASTRGQANYGYTF.

The chain has TRBV20-1 and TRBJ1-5; 8 nucleotides match TRBD1. After removal of 2 bases from V and 7 bases from J, the junction contained 7 bases not matched to a gene. The CDR3 runs to 14 residues. CDR1 is DFQATT and CDR2 is SNEGSKA in the germline V gene (reference sequence). In DNA form, the CDR3 reads TGCAGTGCTAGACCTCGGACAGGGAACCAGCCCCAGCATTTT. Its protein is CSARPRTGNQPQHF.

This clonotype appeared a few times. The chain has TRBV5-1 and TRBJ2-1; maybe TRBD2 (6 bases). V dropped 4 bases and J dropped 0 bases, with 11 bases sitting between them. The CDR3 extends over 15 amino acids. The germline gives CDR1 SGHRS, CDR2 YFSETQ. This CDR3 reads CASSDRDSSYNEQFF. As DNA, the CDR3 is TGCGCCAGCAGCGACCGGGACTCCTCCTACAATGAGCAGTTCTTC.

This clonotype occurred a few times. The chain is built from TRBV4-1 and TRBJ1-2; TRBD1 is a possible D gene (6 bases). The CDR3 totals 15 residues. The germline gives CDR1 MGHRA, CDR2 YSYEKL. The V end lost 2 bases, the J end lost 4 bases, and 14 bases lay between the germline ends. CDR3 DNA sequence: TGCGCCAGCAGCCAACCGACAGGAGCGTTCTATGGCTACACCTTC. Amino acids: CASSQPTGAFYGYTF.

This clonotype showed up many times. The chain recombines TRBV5-1 with TRBJ2-3; 12 bases fit TRBD2. With 1 base clipped from V and 4 bases from J, the junction kept 4 bases outside the gene matches. This CDR3 has 16 amino acids. The V gene's germline CDR1 is SGHRS and CDR2 YFSETQ. CDR3 residues: CASSLQTSGGSDTQYF. Here the CDR3 DNA reads TGCGCCAGCAGCTTGCAGACTAGCGGGGGCTCAGATACGCAGTATTTT.

Only a few counts were recorded for this clonotype. V usage is TRBV4-1 and J usage is TRBJ1-1; maybe TRBD1 (5 bases). The germline CDR1 and CDR2 sequences are MGHRA and YSYEKL. V gave up 5 bases and J gave up 13 bases, with 17 bases separating them. The CDR3 totals 12 residues. DNA of the CDR3: TGCGCCAGCAGCGTGGAGGGGAATGTTGGTTTCTTT. Translating gives CASSVEGNVGFF.